This T cell receptor (beta chain) emerged from a study of blood T cells in healthy people across ages. Study results and limitations: Investigators treated diversity estimates from one million T cells as underestimates. TCR beta diversity, measured per million T cells, fell in a roughly linear way with age. Naive and antigen-experienced cells could not be conclusively compared, given unsorted PBMCs.

A second PCR, run for roughly 7 to 11 cycles, used a sample-barcoded 5' primer plus a J-beta primer mix. TCRdb independently ran MiXCR on the 5' RACE reads; one entry per CDR3 protein. There are some 1.1 million distinct CDR3 sequences in the sample; more than 30% occur only once, and over 10% lies in the top ten. Turning to this clonotype: As yet, its antigen is unknown.

The V end was cut by 6 bases, the J end by 7 bases, with 12 bases between. This CDR3 contains 12 residues. The genes are TRBV12-3 or TRBV12-4 and TRBJ1-2; perhaps TRBD1 as D (6 bases). The clonotype originates from a man aged 18 to 30 in good health. Sequenced material: blood. The CDR3 region is CASSSGVVGYTF. Written as DNA, the CDR3 is TGTGCCAGCAGCTCAGGGGTGGTTGGCTACACCTTC.